The 29 T cell receptor beta chains below were found in one sample sequenced in a study of vaccination and CD4 T cells after COVID-19. Treatment meaning: 10-day PBMC culture with coronavirus spike peptide pools or control peptides (ViraFEST assay). An Oncomine TCR Beta short-read assay was used to sequence the DNA from cultured CD4+ T cells. MiXCR, run by TCRdb on the PCR reads, gives a single entry per CDR3 protein. The profile shows 9,500 to 15,000 distinct CDR3 sequences, about three fifths of them singletons. These receptors have no known antigen. Sequences were obtained from CD4+ T cells from blood, cultured in vitro. The receptors were sampled from a human donor who had recovered from COVID-19.

This clonotype turned up a few times. This chain uses TRBV15 with TRBJ1-1, with D possibly TRBD1 on 5 matching bases. The V end was cut by 0 bases, the J end by 4 bases, with 9 bases between. CDR1 is LNHNV and CDR2 is YYDKDF in the germline V gene (reference sequence). This CDR3 contains 14 residues. The CDR3 DNA reads as TGTGCCACCAGCAGAGATGTGGGGGGCACTGAAGCTTTCTTT. Translated, it gives CATSRDVGGTEAFF.

The chain has TRBV20-1 and TRBJ2-7; possibly TRBD1 for D (6 bases). V lost 6 bases, J lost 2 bases, and 14 bases lay in between. There are 13 residues in the CDR3. In germline, CDR1 is DFQATT, CDR2 SNEGSKA (reference sequence). CDR3 coding DNA: TGCAGTGCAGCAAGGACAGCGACCTACGAGCAGTACTTC. Residues: CSAARTATYEQYF.

The chain joins TRBV7-9 to TRBJ1-1, with 7 bases fitting TRBD1. With V trimmed by 5 bases and J by 0 bases, 6 bases remained unmatched. The CDR3 spans 15 residues. Germline V gene lookup returns CDR1 SEHNR and CDR2 FQNEAQ (reference sequence). The CDR3 region is CASSRQGLLNTEAFF. The CDR3 nucleotides are TGTGCCAGCAGCAGACAGGGACTATTGAACACTGAAGCTTTCTTT.

This clonotype was recorded once. V gene TRBV20-1 combines with J gene TRBJ2-5; tentatively, D is TRBD2 (5 bases). In germline, CDR1 is DFQATT, CDR2 SNEGSKA (reference sequence). With 3 bases removed from V and 3 bases from J, the gap between germline ends came to 17 bases. CDR3 length: 15 residues. CDR3 nucleotide sequence: TGCAGTGCTAGTTCCCGACGTAGCGATGAAGAGACCCAGTACTTC. It translates to CSASSRRSDEETQYF.

Only a few counts were recorded for this clonotype. The chain uses TRBV6-2 or TRBV6-3 and TRBJ2-1; D gene ambiguous. Per germline, CDR1 MNHEY and CDR2 SVGEGT. Trimming took off 2 bases at V and 8 bases at J, with 10 bases between the two ends. The CDR3 has 13 residues. The CDR3 loop is CASSYLLRYEQFF. CDR3 nucleotides: TGTGCCAGCAGTTACCTTCTAAGATATGAGCAGTTCTTC.

This chain's CDR3 is CSVPGQGYEQYF. In nucleotides, the CDR3 is TGCAGTGTTCCGGGACAGGGGTACGAGCAGTACTTC. The genes are TRBV20-1 and TRBJ2-7, with 10 bases lining up with TRBD1. CDR1 is DFQATT and CDR2 is SNEGSKA in the germline V gene (reference sequence). Losses at the gene ends were 7 bases for V and 4 bases for J; bases not matched to a gene: 4. This CDR3 spans 12 amino acids.

The chain has TRBV7-3 and TRBJ1-5, with no clear D. V lost 1 base to trimming and J lost 3 bases, with 10 bases between them. The germline V gene encodes CDR1 SGHTA and CDR2 FQGTGA. This CDR3 has 15 residues. In nucleotides, the CDR3 is TGTGCCAGCAGCTTAAGGGTGGCCGTCAATCAGCCCCAGCATTTT. It yields the protein CASSLRVAVNQPQHF.

The gene calls are TRBV28 and TRBJ2-3, with 7 positions matching TRBD2. The CDR3 loop spans 16 amino acids. The J segment lost 6 bases and the V segment lost 7 bases, leaving 16 bases of the junction unmatched. Germline V gene data show CDR1 as MDHEN and CDR2 as SYDVKM. The CDR3 loop is CASTTPHAGVGDTQYF. The CDR3, as DNA: TGTGCCAGCACCACCCCTCATGCGGGAGTTGGGGATACGCAGTATTTT.

This sequence joins TRBV7-6 and TRBJ2-3; D remains unclear. The ends were cut back, 5 bases at V and 2 bases at J, with 14 bases in the middle. This CDR3 spans 15 amino acids. Germline V gene data show CDR1 as SGHVS and CDR2 as FNYEAQ. The CDR3 DNA is TGTGCCAGCAGCCCGAGTTGGGATGACACAGATACGCAGTATTTT. Translating gives CASSPSWDDTDTQYF.

The chain combines TRBV6-2 or TRBV6-3 with TRBJ1-1; unclear D gene. V gave up 8 bases and J gave up 1 base, with 11 bases separating them. Germline V CDR1 and CDR2: MNHEY, SVGEGT. The CDR3 spans 13 residues. The CDR3 spells CASGPRRNTEAFF. The CDR3, as DNA: TGTGCCAGCGGCCCGAGACGGAACACTGAAGCTTTCTTT.

The chain couples TRBV6-4 to TRBJ2-6; unclear D gene. This CDR3 has 14 amino acids. The ends were cut back, 2 bases at V and 0 bases at J, with 2 bases in the middle. From germline, CDR1 is MRHNA and CDR2 SNTAGT. The CDR3 is CASSDNSGANVLTF. The CDR3, as DNA: TGTGCCAGCAGTGACAACTCTGGGGCCAACGTCCTGACTTTC.

The chain employs TRBV30 and TRBJ2-7; TRBD1 matches 10 bases. The CDR3 spans 13 residues. Trimming cost V 8 bases and J 1 base; bases outside gene matches: 5. Germline V lookup: CDR1 GTSNPN, CDR2 SVGIG (reference sequence). The DNA of the CDR3 is TGTGCCGGGACAGGGGAAGGATCCTACGAGCAGTACTTC. This sequence encodes CAGTGEGSYEQYF.

This clonotype came up a few times. The J gene is TRBJ2-5, the V gene TRBV27; 13 positions match TRBD2. Trimming removed 11 bases from V and 3 bases from J; junction bases left unmatched: 6. The CDR3 is made up of 14 amino acids. The V gene's germline CDR1 is MNHEY and CDR2 SMNVEV (reference sequence). The CDR3, as DNA: TGTGCCGGAAGACTAGCGGGAGGAGAAGAGACCCAGTACTTC. As protein: CAGRLAGGEETQYF.

The V gene is TRBV7-2, the J gene TRBJ2-5; TRBD1 agrees at 7 bases. The CDR3 loop spans 13 amino acids. The V gene's germline CDR1 is SGHTA and CDR2 FQGNSA. In DNA, the CDR3 is TGTGCGACGGGACAGAGCTACCAAGAGACCCAGTACTTC. Protein sequence: CATGQSYQETQYF.

The chain employs TRBV20-1 and TRBJ2-7, with TRBD1 as a possible D gene (6 bases). The V end lost 6 bases, the J end lost 5 bases, and 17 bases lay between the germline ends. This CDR3 comprises 13 residues. CDR1 is DFQATT and CDR2 is SNEGSKA in the germline V gene (reference sequence). The CDR3 region is CSAGRQQGHEQYF. DNA for the CDR3: TGCAGTGCAGGACGGCAACAGGGCCACGAGCAGTACTTC.

This clonotype was seen a single time. The CDR3 bases are TGCAGTGCTAGCGGGGGCGCGGGATTCGATGAGCAGTTCTTC. It translates to CSASGGAGFDEQFF. The chain couples TRBV20-1 to TRBJ2-1; tentatively, D is TRBD1 or TRBD2 (6 bases each). The germline CDR1 and CDR2 sequences are DFQATT and SNEGSKA (reference sequence). The CDR3 is made up of 14 amino acids. The germline V and J ends were trimmed by 3 bases and 8 bases, with 17 bases remaining between them.

The rearrangement links TRBV18 to TRBJ1-1; D unresolved. The CDR3 contains 13 residues. Germline CDR1 and CDR2: KGHSH and LQKENI. The V and J ends lost 2 bases and 3 bases respectively, with 7 bases between them. CDR3 amino acids: CASSPTRDTEAFF. The CDR3 nucleotides are TGTGCCAGCTCACCAACCCGGGACACTGAAGCTTTCTTT.

The chain uses TRBV20-1 and TRBJ1-1; 7 bases line up with TRBD1. The CDR3 loop spans 14 amino acids. J lost 0 bases, V lost 3 bases, and 4 bases had no gene match. Germline CDR1 is DFQATT and CDR2 is SNEGSKA (reference sequence). This CDR3 reads CSASQGQMNTEAFF. The CDR3 DNA follows: TGCAGTGCTAGCCAGGGACAGATGAACACTGAAGCTTTCTTT.

The chain links TRBV6-1 to TRBJ2-7, with 9 bases fitting TRBD1. V was pared by 4 bases and J by 1 base, with 5 bases of the junction left unmatched. The CDR3 totals 15 residues. The germline V gene has CDR1 MNHNS and CDR2 SASEGT. The CDR3 here is CASSVQGAGSYEQYF. The CDR3, as DNA: TGTGCCAGCAGTGTACAGGGGGCGGGATCCTACGAGCAGTACTTC.

Comment on this clonotype: An end of the junction differs from the germline gene, which may be a read error. This sequence joins TRBV7-6 and TRBJ1-2; D remains ambiguous. CDR3 length: 14 residues. Per the germline V gene, CDR1 is SGHVS and CDR2 is FNYEAQ. CDR3 DNA: TGTGCCAGCAGCTCCGAGGGCCGAAATTATGGCTGCACCTTC. This encodes CASSSEGRNYGCTF.

The chain combines TRBV6-1 with TRBJ2-2; 7 nucleotides line up with TRBD1. This CDR3 region has 14 residues. The germline CDR1 and CDR2 sequences are MNHNS and SASEGT. The V and J ends lost 8 bases and 9 bases, in that order; junction bases with no gene match: 12. CDR3 in DNA: TGTGCCAGCCTAGAAACAGGGGCGTATAGGGAGCTGTTTTTT. This translates into CASLETGAYRELFF.

This clonotype was observed a single time. The chain carries TRBV10-1 and TRBJ2-5, with TRBD2 identical over 7 bases. Germline V gene lookup returns CDR1 WNHNN and CDR2 SYGVQD (reference sequence). This CDR3 is built from 16 residues. J gave up 1 base and V 3 bases, and 8 bases lay outside the gene matches. The DNA of the CDR3 is TGCGCCAGCAGTGATTCCAGCGGGAATCTCCAAGAGACCCAGTACTTC. Protein product: CASSDSSGNLQETQYF.

The chain carries TRBV20-1 and TRBJ1-5, with 7 bases lining up with TRBD1. Germline values: CDR1 DFQATT, CDR2 SNEGSKA (reference sequence). CDR3 length equals 17 residues. Trimming at V came to 3 bases and at J to 0 bases, leaving 11 bases not matched to a gene. CDR3 coding DNA: TGCAGTGCTAGCGGCCGGGACAGCATGTATAGCAATCAGCCCCAGCATTTT. Its translation is CSASGRDSMYSNQPQHF.

This clonotype was seen a single time. The chain combines TRBV6-2 or TRBV6-3 with TRBJ2-3; maybe TRBD2 (7 bases). The CDR3 loop spans 14 amino acids. The germline gives CDR1 MNHEY, CDR2 SVGEGT. V lost 6 bases, J lost 1 base, and 11 bases lay in between. CDR3 sequence (DNA): TGTGCCAGCAGAAGGGGGGGCGGCACAGATACGCAGTATTTT. Protein: CASRRGGGTDTQYF.

In its sample, this clonotype was seen a few times. This rearrangement joins TRBV20-1 to TRBJ1-5; the D is unclear. The CDR3 is 16 residues long. Germline V gives CDR1 DFQATT, CDR2 SNEGSKA (reference sequence). Deletions cut 6 bases from V and 2 bases from J, with 20 bases between. CDR3 bases: TGCAGTGCCACCCTCCCGGACTCCTTCGGCAATCAGCCCCAGCATTTT. Translated: CSATLPDSFGNQPQHF.

This chain uses TRBV28 with TRBJ2-3; TRBD2 matches 11 bases. This CDR3 has 18 residues. The germline V gene has CDR1 MDHEN and CDR2 SYDVKM. Germline trimming cut 6 bases from V and 2 bases from J; bases unmatched to any gene: 13. The chain's CDR3 is CASSLGMTGLAVTDTQYF. Written as DNA, the CDR3 is TGTGCCAGCAGCCTGGGGATGACGGGACTAGCGGTCACAGATACGCAGTATTTT.

The table lists this clonotype with a few counts. The J gene is TRBJ1-1, the V gene TRBV10-2; perhaps TRBD1 as D (5 bases). Germline CDR1 is WSHSY and CDR2 is SAAADI. CDR3 length equals 12 residues. The V end was cut by 11 bases, the J end by 3 bases, with 13 bases between. This CDR3 is CASQSGDTEAFF. The DNA of the CDR3 is TGCGCCTCCCAGTCGGGGGACACTGAAGCTTTCTTT.

Only a few counts were recorded for this clonotype. The gene calls are TRBV19 and TRBJ1-1; no clear D. The CDR3 consists of 13 residues. CDR1 and CDR2 from the germline V gene are LNHDA and SQIVND (reference sequence). With 1 base removed from V and 3 bases from J, the gap between germline ends came to 6 bases. The CDR3 loop reads CASSIAGYTEAFF. The CDR3 region has the DNA TGTGCCAGTAGTATAGCAGGTTACACTGAAGCTTTCTTT.

V and J are TRBV7-2 and TRBJ2-3; the D call may be TRBD1 or TRBD2 (5 bases each). V shed 0 bases and J shed 5 bases, with 15 bases lying between them. The germline gives CDR1 SGHTA, CDR2 FQGNSA. CDR3 length: 16 residues. The CDR3 bases are TGTGCCAGCAGCTTAGCGATTGGGACGCGGGTAGATACGCAGTATTTT. Translation gives CASSLAIGTRVDTQYF.